A selection of T cell receptor beta chains follows, all from one sample in a study of Graves' ophthalmopathy and Graves' hyperthyroidism. TCRdb re-called the multiplex PCR reads with MiXCR, one entry per CDR3 protein. The sample holds roughly 230,000 distinct CDR3 sequences; about a fifth are singletons and the top ten take roughly 39%. Sequences were obtained from peripheral blood. The receptors stem from a woman between 50 and 59 years old with Graves' ophthalmopathy. Both conserved end residues are part of each CDR3. D genes are given only for firm matches. Some rows mark clone size as missing; the rest say once, few, many or name a class of expanded clone.

abundance: many
v_gene: TRBV2
d_gene: -
j_gene: TRBJ1-2
CDR3nt: TGTGCCAACTCAATTGACAGTAACTATGGCTACACCTTC
CDR3aa: CANSIDSNYGYTF

abundance: many
v_gene: TRBV29-1
d_gene: -
j_gene: TRBJ1-2
CDR3nt: TGCAGCGTAGATAACCGGGACACTGGTAGCACCTTC
CDR3aa: CSVDNRDTGSTF

abundance: many
v_gene: TRBV12-3/TRBV12-4
d_gene: -
j_gene: TRBJ1-5
CDR3nt: TGTGCCAGCAGTTTGGGAGGAACCAATCAGCCCCAGCATTTT
CDR3aa: CASSLGGTNQPQHF

abundance: few
v_gene: TRBV4-2
d_gene: -
j_gene: TRBJ2-6
CDR3nt: TGTGCCAGCAGCCAAGATGGGGGCGGGGGTAACTCTGGGGCCAACGTCCTGACTTTC
CDR3aa: CASSQDGGGGNSGANVLTF

abundance: many
v_gene: TRBV28
d_gene: TRBD2
j_gene: TRBJ2-7
CDR3nt: TGTGCCAGCAGTTTGCGGGAGGGCCAATACGAGCAGTACTTC
CDR3aa: CASSLREGQYEQYF

abundance: many
v_gene: TRBV28
d_gene: -
j_gene: TRBJ2-5
CDR3nt: TGTGCCAGCAGTTCCTCGCCCCAATGGGCGCGTAGCGCGTTGTTGGAGACCCAGTACTTC
CDR3aa: CASSSSPQWARSALLETQYF

abundance: many
v_gene: TRBV12-3/TRBV12-4
d_gene: -
j_gene: TRBJ2-7
CDR3nt: TGTGCCAGCAGTTTGGGCGCCGAGCAGTACTTC
CDR3aa: CASSLGAEQYF

abundance: -
v_gene: TRBV24-1
d_gene: TRBD1
j_gene: TRBJ1-5
CDR3nt: TGTGCCACCAGCGGGACAGGGCATCAGCCCCAGCATTTT
CDR3aa: CATSGTGHQPQHF

abundance: many
v_gene: TRBV20-1
d_gene: -
j_gene: TRBJ1-5
CDR3nt: TGCAGTGCTAGTAAACTAGGGAATCAGCCCCAGCATTTT
CDR3aa: CSASKLGNQPQHF

abundance: many
v_gene: TRBV20-1
d_gene: -
j_gene: TRBJ1-1
CDR3nt: TGCAGTGCGGGCGAAATTGGGGCTTTCTTT
CDR3aa: CSAGEIGAFF

abundance: many
v_gene: TRBV6-1
d_gene: -
j_gene: TRBJ2-7
CDR3nt: TGTGCCAGCAGCCGGACGGGAAGCTCCTACGAGCAGTACTTC
CDR3aa: CASSRTGSSYEQYF

abundance: few
v_gene: TRBV12-3/TRBV12-4
d_gene: -
j_gene: TRBJ1-1
CDR3nt: TGTGCCAGCAGTTTAGTGCGGGGGGACACTGAAGCTTTCTTT
CDR3aa: CASSLVRGDTEAFF

abundance: many
v_gene: TRBV5-6
d_gene: TRBD2
j_gene: TRBJ2-5
CDR3nt: TGTGCCAGCAGCTTTAGCGGGATAACGAAGACCCAGTACTTC
CDR3aa: CASSFSGITKTQYF

abundance: many
v_gene: TRBV19
d_gene: -
j_gene: TRBJ1-5
CDR3nt: TGCGTGAGTGGGGGCTTTGGGCAGCCCCAGCATTTT
CDR3aa: CVSGGFGQPQHF

abundance: many
v_gene: TRBV12-3/TRBV12-4
d_gene: TRBD2
j_gene: TRBJ2-5
CDR3nt: TGTGCCAGCAGTTTAGCGGGAGGGCCACCCTCCCAAGAGACCCAGTACTTC
CDR3aa: CASSLAGGPPSQETQYF

abundance: -
v_gene: TRBV7-2
d_gene: TRBD1
j_gene: TRBJ2-7
CDR3nt: TGTGCCAGCAGCCTATGGACAGGAGCCTACGAGCAGTACTTC
CDR3aa: CASSLWTGAYEQYF

abundance: few
v_gene: TRBV18
d_gene: -
j_gene: TRBJ1-1
CDR3nt: TGTGCCAGCTCACCCGTTCGGAGGAACACTGAAGCTTTCTTT
CDR3aa: CASSPVRRNTEAFF

abundance: few
v_gene: TRBV30
d_gene: -
j_gene: TRBJ1-1
CDR3nt: TGTGCCTGGAGTCCTCAGGGCCCAAACACTGAAGCTTTCTTT
CDR3aa: CAWSPQGPNTEAFF

abundance: many
v_gene: TRBV20-1
d_gene: TRBD2
j_gene: TRBJ2-7
CDR3nt: TGCAGTGCTAGGGGACTAGCGTCTAGCTCCTACGAGCAGTACTTC
CDR3aa: CSARGLASSSYEQYF

abundance: many
v_gene: TRBV12-3/TRBV12-4
d_gene: -
j_gene: TRBJ1-1
CDR3nt: TGTGCCAGCAGTTCCGAGGGGGTCACTGAAGCTTTCTTT
CDR3aa: CASSSEGVTEAFF

abundance: -
v_gene: TRBV10-3
d_gene: -
j_gene: TRBJ1-1
CDR3nt: TGTGCCGCCATATCCCCCGGGGAAGAGAACACTGAAGCTTTCTTT
CDR3aa: CAAISPGEENTEAFF

abundance: many
v_gene: TRBV20-1
d_gene: TRBD1
j_gene: TRBJ2-5
CDR3nt: TGCAGTGTCCCCCAGACAGGGGTCGAGACCCAGTACTTC
CDR3aa: CSVPQTGVETQYF

abundance: -
v_gene: TRBV12-3/TRBV12-4
d_gene: TRBD2
j_gene: TRBJ2-7
CDR3nt: TGTGCCAGCAGTTTGACGGGACTAGCATTCGAGCAGTACTTC
CDR3aa: CASSLTGLAFEQYF

abundance: many
v_gene: TRBV5-1
d_gene: -
j_gene: TRBJ2-1
CDR3nt: TGCGCCAGCAGCTCCCTGGACAGTGCCCCAAACAATGAGCAGTTCTTC
CDR3aa: CASSSLDSAPNNEQFF

abundance: many
v_gene: TRBV2
d_gene: -
j_gene: TRBJ1-6
CDR3nt: TGTGCCAGCAGTGTGAGGTGGGGAGATTCACCCCTCCACTTT
CDR3aa: CASSVRWGDSPLHF

abundance: many
v_gene: TRBV20-1
d_gene: -
j_gene: TRBJ1-2
CDR3nt: TGCAGTGCTCTCGGACAGATTGGCTACACCTTC
CDR3aa: CSALGQIGYTF

abundance: -
v_gene: TRBV5-1
d_gene: -
j_gene: TRBJ1-1
CDR3nt: TGCGCCAGCAGCCCTGACACCTTCACTTCCACTGAAGCTTTCTTT
CDR3aa: CASSPDTFTSTEAFF

abundance: -
v_gene: TRBV25-1
d_gene: TRBD1
j_gene: TRBJ2-7
CDR3nt: TGTGCCAGCAGTGAATCCTGGGACAGGGGGGGGGAGCAGTACTTC
CDR3aa: CASSESWDRGGEQYF

abundance: many
v_gene: TRBV20-1
d_gene: -
j_gene: TRBJ2-2
CDR3nt: TGCAGTGCTAGAAGCCACCCAAGCGGGGAGCTGTTTTTT
CDR3aa: CSARSHPSGELFF

abundance: many
v_gene: TRBV7-8
d_gene: TRBD2
j_gene: TRBJ2-5
CDR3nt: TGTGCCAGCAGCAAGGGAGGGGAGACCCAGTACTTC
CDR3aa: CASSKGGETQYF

abundance: many
v_gene: TRBV19
d_gene: -
j_gene: TRBJ2-2
CDR3nt: TGTGCCAGTAGTATGTGGAGACCCAACACCGGGGAGCTGTTTTTT
CDR3aa: CASSMWRPNTGELFF

abundance: many
v_gene: TRBV11-1
d_gene: TRBD2
j_gene: TRBJ2-7
CDR3nt: TGTGCCACCCTAAACCAACTAGCGGGAGACCACGAGCAGTACTTC
CDR3aa: CATLNQLAGDHEQYF

abundance: -
v_gene: TRBV6-4
d_gene: -
j_gene: TRBJ1-1
CDR3nt: TGTGCCAGCAGTCCGACTGGGGGTACTGAAGCTCTCTTT
CDR3aa: CASSPTGGTEALF

abundance: -
v_gene: TRBV28
d_gene: TRBD1
j_gene: TRBJ1-5
CDR3nt: TGTGCCAGCAGTATGGGACAGCCGTTTTGGGGCAATCAGCCCCAGCATTTT
CDR3aa: CASSMGQPFWGNQPQHF

abundance: many
v_gene: TRBV5-1
d_gene: TRBD1
j_gene: TRBJ2-5
CDR3nt: TGCGCCAGCAGCTTGCGGACAGGGGACCAAGAGACCCAGTACTTC
CDR3aa: CASSLRTGDQETQYF

abundance: many
v_gene: TRBV6-4
d_gene: TRBD2
j_gene: TRBJ2-7
CDR3nt: TGTGCCAGCAGACCAGAAAACCGTATGGTGGGGACTAGCCGATACGAGCAGTACTTC
CDR3aa: CASRPENRMVGTSRYEQYF

abundance: many
v_gene: TRBV12-3/TRBV12-4
d_gene: -
j_gene: TRBJ1-2
CDR3nt: -
CDR3aa: CASSFGRGTGLPGTF

abundance: many
v_gene: TRBV14
d_gene: TRBD1
j_gene: TRBJ2-7
CDR3nt: TGTGCCAGCATTCCAGTTCAGGGGGCTCGCCATACCTACGAGCAGTGCTTC
CDR3aa: CASIPVQGARHTYEQCF

abundance: many
v_gene: TRBV20-1
d_gene: TRBD2
j_gene: TRBJ2-7
CDR3nt: TGCAGTGCAGGCACTAGCGGGAGTACATACGAGCAGTACTTC
CDR3aa: CSAGTSGSTYEQYF

abundance: many
v_gene: TRBV7-6
d_gene: -
j_gene: TRBJ2-5
CDR3nt: TGTGCCAGCAGCAAAGCGGCGGAGACCCAGTACTTC
CDR3aa: CASSKAAETQYF

abundance: -
v_gene: TRBV15
d_gene: -
j_gene: TRBJ1-5
CDR3nt: TGTGCCACCAGCAGAGAAAGGGGCGGCAATCAGCCCCAGCATTTT
CDR3aa: CATSRERGGNQPQHF

abundance: many
v_gene: TRBV6-1
d_gene: TRBD2
j_gene: TRBJ2-7
CDR3nt: TGTGCCAGCAGTCCGGGAGGCTTCGAGCAGTACTTC
CDR3aa: CASSPGGFEQYF

abundance: many
v_gene: TRBV29-1
d_gene: TRBD1
j_gene: TRBJ2-6
CDR3nt: TGCAGCGTCTATGACAGGGCTGGGGCCAACGTCCTGACTTTC
CDR3aa: CSVYDRAGANVLTF

abundance: many
v_gene: TRBV3-1
d_gene: -
j_gene: TRBJ1-6
CDR3nt: TGTGCCAGCAGTCGACTCCACGGGCCACCCCTCCACTTT
CDR3aa: CASSRLHGPPLHF

abundance: -
v_gene: TRBV7-8
d_gene: -
j_gene: TRBJ2-2
CDR3nt: TGTGCCAGCATCCAGGGAGAGGAGCTGTTTTTT
CDR3aa: CASIQGEELFF

abundance: many
v_gene: TRBV5-8
d_gene: -
j_gene: TRBJ1-5
CDR3nt: TGTGCCAGCAGCACGGACGGTCATAGCAATCAGCCCCAGCATTTT
CDR3aa: CASSTDGHSNQPQHF

abundance: many
v_gene: TRBV6-5
d_gene: TRBD1
j_gene: TRBJ2-7
CDR3nt: TGTGCCAGCAGTTCAGCACAGGGGACCGAGCAGTACTTC
CDR3aa: CASSSAQGTEQYF

abundance: many
v_gene: TRBV9
d_gene: -
j_gene: TRBJ1-1
CDR3nt: TGTGCCAGCAGTCTCGGGGACGGCACTGAAGCTTTCTTT
CDR3aa: CASSLGDGTEAFF

abundance: -
v_gene: TRBV19
d_gene: TRBD1
j_gene: TRBJ1-1
CDR3nt: TGTGCCAGTAGTGGGCGCCCGGGACAGGGGAGGCGCCGGGGGATGAACACTGAAGCTTTCTTT
CDR3aa: CASSGRPGQGRRRGMNTEAFF

abundance: many
v_gene: TRBV29-1
d_gene: TRBD1
j_gene: TRBJ1-1
CDR3nt: TGCAGCGTTGCGAAAGGGGGCGATGGCACTGAAGCTTTCTTT
CDR3aa: CSVAKGGDGTEAFF

abundance: many
v_gene: TRBV5-6
d_gene: -
j_gene: TRBJ2-5
CDR3nt: TGTGCCAGCAGCCTGGGACCTCATGGGACCCAGTACTTC
CDR3aa: CASSLGPHGTQYF

abundance: many
v_gene: TRBV5-5
d_gene: -
j_gene: TRBJ1-5
CDR3nt: TGTGCCAGCAGAGAAGACTACAGCAATCAGCCCCAGCATTTT
CDR3aa: CASREDYSNQPQHF

abundance: many
v_gene: TRBV6-5
d_gene: -
j_gene: TRBJ1-2
CDR3nt: TGTGCCAGCAGTTACGCCGCGGGACACTCAAACTATGGCTACACCTTC
CDR3aa: CASSYAAGHSNYGYTF

abundance: many
v_gene: TRBV12-3/TRBV12-4
d_gene: -
j_gene: TRBJ1-1
CDR3nt: TGTGCCAGCAGTTCAACAGGGCGCACTGAAGCTTTCTTT
CDR3aa: CASSSTGRTEAFF

abundance: few
v_gene: TRBV9
d_gene: TRBD1
j_gene: TRBJ1-1
CDR3nt: TGTGCCAGCAGCCCCGGGGACAGGGGGCAGGGGGGAGCTTTCTTT
CDR3aa: CASSPGDRGQGGAFF

abundance: -
v_gene: TRBV29-1
d_gene: TRBD1
j_gene: TRBJ1-1
CDR3nt: TGCAGCGTTGAAGGGGTTCTCAGGGGGCGAACTGAAGCTTTCTTT
CDR3aa: CSVEGVLRGRTEAFF

abundance: -
v_gene: TRBV2
d_gene: TRBD1
j_gene: TRBJ2-5
CDR3nt: TGTGCCAGCAGCCTACCGGGACAGGGTGGAGAGACCCAGTACTTC
CDR3aa: CASSLPGQGGETQYF